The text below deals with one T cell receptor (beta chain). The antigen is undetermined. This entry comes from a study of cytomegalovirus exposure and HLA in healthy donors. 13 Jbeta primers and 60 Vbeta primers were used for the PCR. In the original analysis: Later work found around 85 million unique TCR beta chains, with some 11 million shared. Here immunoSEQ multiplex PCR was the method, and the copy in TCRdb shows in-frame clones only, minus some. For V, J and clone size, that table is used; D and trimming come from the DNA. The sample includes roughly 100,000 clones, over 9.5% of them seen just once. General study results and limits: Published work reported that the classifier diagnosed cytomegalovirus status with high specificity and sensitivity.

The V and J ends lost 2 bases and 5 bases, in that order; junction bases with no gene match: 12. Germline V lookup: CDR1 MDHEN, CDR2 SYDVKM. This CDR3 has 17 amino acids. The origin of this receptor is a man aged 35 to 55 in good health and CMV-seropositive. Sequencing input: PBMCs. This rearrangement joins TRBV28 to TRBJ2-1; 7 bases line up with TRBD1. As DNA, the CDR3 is TGTGCCAGCAGTTTACCAAAGACAGGGTACGGACACAATGAGCAGTTCTTC. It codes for CASSLPKTGYGHNEQFF.